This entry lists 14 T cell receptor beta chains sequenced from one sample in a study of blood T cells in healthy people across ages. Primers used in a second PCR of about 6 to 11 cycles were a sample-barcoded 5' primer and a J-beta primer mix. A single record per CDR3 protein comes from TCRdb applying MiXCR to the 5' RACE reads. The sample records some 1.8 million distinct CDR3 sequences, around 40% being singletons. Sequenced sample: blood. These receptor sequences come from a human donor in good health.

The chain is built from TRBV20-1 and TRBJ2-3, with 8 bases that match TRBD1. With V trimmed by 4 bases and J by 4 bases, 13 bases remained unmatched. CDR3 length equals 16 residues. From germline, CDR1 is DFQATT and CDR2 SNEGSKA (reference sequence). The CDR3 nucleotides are TGCAGTGCTACCCAACCCGGACAGGGTAAATCAGATACGCAGTATTTT. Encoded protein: CSATQPGQGKSDTQYF.

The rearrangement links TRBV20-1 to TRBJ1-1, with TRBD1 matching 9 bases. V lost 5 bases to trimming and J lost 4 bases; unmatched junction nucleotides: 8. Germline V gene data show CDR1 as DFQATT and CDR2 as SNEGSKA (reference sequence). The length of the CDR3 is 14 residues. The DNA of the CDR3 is TGCAGTGCTTCCAGGACAGGGGAAGGCACTGAAGCTTTCTTT. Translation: CSASRTGEGTEAFF.

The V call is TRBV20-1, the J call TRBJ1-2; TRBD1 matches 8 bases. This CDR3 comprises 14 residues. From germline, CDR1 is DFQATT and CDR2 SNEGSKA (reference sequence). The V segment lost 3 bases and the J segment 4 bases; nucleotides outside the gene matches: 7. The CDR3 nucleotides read TGCAGTGCTAGCCGCGGACAGGGAGGCTATGGCTACACCTTC. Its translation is CSASRGQGGYGYTF.

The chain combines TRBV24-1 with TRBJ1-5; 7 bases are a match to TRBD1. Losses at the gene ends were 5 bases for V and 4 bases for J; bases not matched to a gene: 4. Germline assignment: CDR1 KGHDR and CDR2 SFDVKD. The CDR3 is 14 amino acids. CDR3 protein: CATSGSQGNQPQHF. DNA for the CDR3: TGTGCCACCAGTGGGTCACAGGGGAATCAGCCCCAGCATTTT.

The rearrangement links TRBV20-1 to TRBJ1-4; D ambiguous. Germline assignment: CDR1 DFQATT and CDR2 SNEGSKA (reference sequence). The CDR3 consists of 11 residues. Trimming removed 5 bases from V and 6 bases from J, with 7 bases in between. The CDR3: CSAPKDEKLFF. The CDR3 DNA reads TGCAGTGCTCCCAAGGATGAAAAACTGTTTTTT.

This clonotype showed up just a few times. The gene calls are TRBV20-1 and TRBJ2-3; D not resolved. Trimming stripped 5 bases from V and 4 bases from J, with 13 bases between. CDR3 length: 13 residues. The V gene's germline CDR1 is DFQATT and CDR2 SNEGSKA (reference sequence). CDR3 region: CSAPGTIADTQYF. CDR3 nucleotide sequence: TGCAGTGCTCCCGGCACAATCGCAGATACGCAGTATTTT.

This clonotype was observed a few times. CDR3 in amino acids: CASSLGNTTGTISFTDTQYF. CDR3 DNA sequence: TGTGCCAGCAGCTTAGGAAACACCACCGGGACCATTTCGTTCACAGATACGCAGTATTTT. V and J are TRBV7-9 and TRBJ2-3; either TRBD1 or TRBD2 may supply D (5 bases each). The CDR3 runs 20 residues. The V gene's germline CDR1 is SEHNR and CDR2 FQNEAQ (reference sequence). Deletions cut 1 base from V and 2 bases from J, with 25 bases between.

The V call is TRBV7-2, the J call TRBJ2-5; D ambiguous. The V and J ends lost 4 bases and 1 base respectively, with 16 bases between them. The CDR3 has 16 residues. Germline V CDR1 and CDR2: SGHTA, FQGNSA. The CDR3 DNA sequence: TGTGCCAGCAGCTCAGTGGTCGGGTGGGCCCAAGAGACCCAGTACTTC. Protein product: CASSSVVGWAQETQYF.

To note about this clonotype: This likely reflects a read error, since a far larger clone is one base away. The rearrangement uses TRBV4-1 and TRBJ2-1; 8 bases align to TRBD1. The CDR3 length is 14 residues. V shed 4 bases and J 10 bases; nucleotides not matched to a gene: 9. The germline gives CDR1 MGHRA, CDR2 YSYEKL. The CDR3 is CASSPGQGPYEQFF. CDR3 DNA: TGCGCCAGCAGCCCCGGACAGGGTCCCTACGAGCAGTTCTTC.

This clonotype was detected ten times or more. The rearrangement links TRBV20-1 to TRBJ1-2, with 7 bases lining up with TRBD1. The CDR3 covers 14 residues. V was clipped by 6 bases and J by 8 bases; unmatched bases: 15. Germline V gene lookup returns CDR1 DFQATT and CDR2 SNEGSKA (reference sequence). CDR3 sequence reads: CSARNTAGGQGYTF. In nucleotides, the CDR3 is TGCAGTGCCCGAAATACTGCAGGGGGTCAGGGCTACACCTTC.

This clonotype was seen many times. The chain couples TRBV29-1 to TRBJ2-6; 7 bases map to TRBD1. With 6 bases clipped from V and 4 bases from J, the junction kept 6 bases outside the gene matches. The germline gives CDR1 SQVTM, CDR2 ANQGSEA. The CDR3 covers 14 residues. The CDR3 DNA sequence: TGCAGCGTGGCGGAGACAGGGGGGGCCAACGTCCTGACTTTC. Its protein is CSVAETGGANVLTF. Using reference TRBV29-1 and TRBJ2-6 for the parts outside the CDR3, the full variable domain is SAVISQKPSRDICQRGTSLTIQCQVDSQVTMMFWYRQQPGQSLTLIATANQGSEATYESGFVIDKFPISRPNLTFSTLTVSNMSPEDSSIYLCSVAETGGANVLTFGAGSRLTVL.

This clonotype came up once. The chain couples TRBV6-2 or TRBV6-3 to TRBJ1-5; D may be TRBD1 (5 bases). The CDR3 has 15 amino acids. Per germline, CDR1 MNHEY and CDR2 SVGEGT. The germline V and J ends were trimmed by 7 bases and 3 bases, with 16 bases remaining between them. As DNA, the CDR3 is TGTGCCAGCACCTCAGGCGGGGGATTCAATCAGCCCCAGCATTTT. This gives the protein CASTSGGGFNQPQHF.

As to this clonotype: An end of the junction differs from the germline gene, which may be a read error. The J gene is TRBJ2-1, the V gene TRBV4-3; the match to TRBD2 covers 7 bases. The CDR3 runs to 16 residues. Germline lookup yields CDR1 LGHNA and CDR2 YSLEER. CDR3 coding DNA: TGCGCCAGCAGCCAGTCTCTGACTAGCAGATACAGTGAGCAGTTCTTC. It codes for CASSQSLTSRYSEQFF.

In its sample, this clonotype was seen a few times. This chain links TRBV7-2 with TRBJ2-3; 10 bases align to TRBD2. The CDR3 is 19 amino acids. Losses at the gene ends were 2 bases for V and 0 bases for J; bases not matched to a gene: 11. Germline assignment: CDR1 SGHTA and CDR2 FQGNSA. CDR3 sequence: CASSLQGASGGLSTDTQYF. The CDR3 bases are TGTGCCAGCAGCTTACAAGGGGCTAGCGGGGGCCTTAGCACAGATACGCAGTATTTT.